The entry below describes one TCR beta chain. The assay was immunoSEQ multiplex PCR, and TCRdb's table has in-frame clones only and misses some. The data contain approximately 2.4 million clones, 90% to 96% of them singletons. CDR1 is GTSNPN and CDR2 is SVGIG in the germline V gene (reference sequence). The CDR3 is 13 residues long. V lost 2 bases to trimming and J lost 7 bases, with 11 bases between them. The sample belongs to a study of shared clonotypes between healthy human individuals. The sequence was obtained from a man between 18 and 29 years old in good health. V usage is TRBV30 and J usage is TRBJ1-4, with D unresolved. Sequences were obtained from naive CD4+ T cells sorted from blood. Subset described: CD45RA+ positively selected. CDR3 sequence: CAWSWLNSEKLFF. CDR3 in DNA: TGTGCCTGGAGTTGGTTAAATTCTGAAAAACTGTTTTTT.